This T cell receptor beta chain was sequenced in a study of shared clonotypes between healthy human individuals. Whole-study findings and limits: Clonotype sharing levels among donors were expected to vary with sequencing depth.

Libraries were prepared by immunoSEQ multiplex PCR; TCRdb keeps only in-frame clonotypes and omits some of them. The data show about 2.3 million clones, 85% to 95% seen once. On this clone itself: Its antigen is unidentified.

The clonotype was recovered from a man younger than 30 in good health. Some clones in this sample may be carry-over from other donors' samples. The source material was naive CD4+ T cells from PBMCs. Subset specified: CD45RA+ positively selected.

For the CDR3, the DNA is TGTGCCAGCAGTTTACTCGCGGGTCTAGCCAAAAACATTCAGTACTTC. Translated: CASSLLAGLAKNIQYF. The chain carries TRBV28 and TRBJ2-4, with a possible D match to TRBD2 (5 bases). Per the germline V gene, CDR1 is MDHEN and CDR2 is SYDVKM. The germline V and J ends were trimmed by 2 bases and 0 bases, with 11 bases remaining between them. The CDR3 is made up of 16 amino acids.